The source of this T cell receptor beta chain is a study of T cell responses to AZD1222 COVID-19 vaccine. Study observations and caveats: Females outnumbered males among donors, who were mostly white British; clonal diversity was possibly underestimated. Sampling captured repertoires only after the peak T cell response.

The germline V gene encodes CDR1 SGDLS and CDR2 YYNGEE. CDR3 length: 16 residues. V lost 2 bases and J lost 1; bases outside the gene matches: 8. Note on this clone: Its antigen is as yet unknown.

Clones were read by immunoSEQ multiplex PCR, and TCRdb kept only the in-frame ones, dropping some. The profile shows 120,000 to 150,000 clones, roughly 88% of them singletons. The sample consisted of peripheral blood, taken on day 0 of MenACWY control vaccination. The sequence came from an adult in good health. This rearrangement joins TRBV9 to TRBJ2-5; 7 bases match TRBD1. CDR3 region: CASSVTSDRFQETQYF. As DNA, the CDR3 is TGTGCCAGCAGCGTTACCTCGGACAGGTTCCAAGAGACCCAGTACTTC.